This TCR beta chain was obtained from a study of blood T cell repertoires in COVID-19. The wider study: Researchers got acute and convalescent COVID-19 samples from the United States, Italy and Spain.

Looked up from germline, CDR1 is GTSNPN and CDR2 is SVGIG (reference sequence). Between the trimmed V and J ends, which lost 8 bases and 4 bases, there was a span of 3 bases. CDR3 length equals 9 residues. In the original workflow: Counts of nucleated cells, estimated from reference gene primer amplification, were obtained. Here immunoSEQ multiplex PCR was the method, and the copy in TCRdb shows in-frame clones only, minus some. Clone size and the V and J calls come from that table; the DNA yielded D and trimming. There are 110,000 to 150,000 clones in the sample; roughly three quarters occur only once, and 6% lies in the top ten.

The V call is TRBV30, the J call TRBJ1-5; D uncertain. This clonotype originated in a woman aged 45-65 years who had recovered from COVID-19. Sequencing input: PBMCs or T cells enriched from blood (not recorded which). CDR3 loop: CAQNQPQHF. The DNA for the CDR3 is TGTGCCCAGAATCAGCCCCAGCATTTT.